Each of the 18 T cell receptor beta chains below was sequenced from the same sample in a study of metastatic and nonmetastatic thyroid tumors. With MiXCR, TCRdb called clones anew from the PCR reads. The data contain 15,000 or so clones, approximately 3.9% of them seen just once; the ten biggest clones take up roughly 27%. Among the patients, none had received any treatment before thyroid surgery. The sample comprised tumor tissue. Every receptor here comes from a female donor with papillary thyroid cancer or a benign thyroid nodule (not recorded which). Some clones in this sample may be carry-over from other donors' samples.

The rearrangement joins TRBV20-1 to TRBJ2-3; 9 bases align to TRBD2. CDR3 length: 13 residues. In germline, CDR1 is DFQATT, CDR2 SNEGSKA (reference sequence). Trimming cost V 5 bases and J 1 base; bases outside gene matches: 1. CDR3 coding DNA: TGCAGTGCTCGGACTAGCGGCACAGATACGCAGTATTTT. It specifies CSARTSGTDTQYF.

This clone was counted only a few times. The gene calls are TRBV27 and TRBJ2-5, with D perhaps matching TRBD1 or TRBD2 (5 bases each). CDR1 is MNHEY, CDR2 SMNVEV, per germline (reference sequence). V was cut by 3 bases and J by 5 bases, with 19 bases left in between. The CDR3 totals 16 residues. This chain's CDR3 is CASSLGRRGPWETQYF. Here the CDR3 DNA reads TGTGCCAGCAGTTTGGGCAGAAGGGGACCATGGGAGACCCAGTACTTC.

This clone has just a few counts. The chain employs TRBV6-5 and TRBJ1-5, with 7 bases aligning to TRBD1. The CDR3 is 15 amino acids. The ends lost 4 bases at V and 1 base at J; junction bases unmatched: 4. Germline V gene lookup returns CDR1 MNHEY and CDR2 SVGAGI. CDR3 sequence reads: CASSWGQSSNQPQHF. DNA of the CDR3: TGTGCCAGCAGTTGGGGACAGTCGAGCAATCAGCCCCAGCATTTT.

This clone appeared a few times. The rearrangement links TRBV6-2 or TRBV6-3 to TRBJ1-1; D unclear. The CDR3 loop spans 12 amino acids. The germline V gene encodes CDR1 MNHEY and CDR2 SVGEGT. V lost 0 bases and J lost 1, with 0 bases in between. In DNA, the CDR3 is TGTGCCAGCAGTTACTCGAACACTGAAGCTTTCTTT. The encoded protein is CASSYSNTEAFF.

The chain combines TRBV6-1 with TRBJ1-3, with D possibly being TRBD1 (5 bases). This CDR3 region has 15 residues. The germline V gene encodes CDR1 MNHNS and CDR2 SASEGT. V was shortened by 7 bases and J by 0 bases, with 13 bases between the two germline ends. In DNA, the CDR3 is TGTGCCAGCAACCCTACAGGAATCTCTGGAAACACCATATATTTT. This translates into CASNPTGISGNTIYF.

Judged by abundance, this clone is medium-sized (0.01 to 0.1%). The rearrangement links TRBV7-9 to TRBJ2-1; the match to TRBD1 covers 7 bases. The V gene's germline CDR1 is SEHNR and CDR2 FQNEAQ (reference sequence). This CDR3 is built from 14 residues. The trim removed 6 bases at V and 1 base at J, leaving 3 bases unmatched. In DNA form, the CDR3 reads TGTGCCAGCAGACCACAGGGGTCCTACAATGAGCAGTTCTTC. It codes for CASRPQGSYNEQFF.

The chain recombines TRBV20-1 with TRBJ2-7; maybe TRBD2 (5 bases). The CDR3 has 14 amino acids. CDR1 and CDR2 from the germline V gene are DFQATT and SNEGSKA (reference sequence). The V end was cut by 6 bases, the J end by 0 bases, with 15 bases between. The DNA for the CDR3 is TGCAGTGCCTCCGACGGGGTCAGCTCCTACGAGCAGTACTTC. Translating gives CSASDGVSSYEQYF.

The sample holds a few counts of this clone. The V call is TRBV2, the J call TRBJ1-3; a possible D gene is TRBD1 (6 bases). This CDR3 comprises 16 residues. V lost 2 bases and J 3 bases, leaving 14 bases between the germline ends. CDR1 and CDR2 (germline): SNHLY, FYNNEI. In DNA, the CDR3 is TGTGCCAGCAGTGAATATAGGGGGTCAAGTGGAAACACCATATATTTT. It yields the protein CASSEYRGSSGNTIYF.

This clone was counted ten times or more. The rearrangement uses TRBV28 and TRBJ2-2; D is unresolved. The V and J ends lost 0 bases and 5 bases respectively, with 7 bases between them. The CDR3 extends over 14 amino acids. Germline CDR1 is MDHEN and CDR2 is SYDVKM. CDR3 amino acids: CASSLWSGTGELFF. CDR3 DNA sequence: TGTGCCAGCAGTTTATGGTCTGGAACCGGGGAGCTGTTTTTT.

V usage is TRBV24-1 and J usage is TRBJ2-1, with 10 bases fitting TRBD2. The CDR3 covers 16 residues. Germline CDR1 and CDR2: KGHDR and SFDVKD. Unmatched junction bases numbered 7, after V lost 5 bases and J lost 4 bases. The chain's CDR3 is CATSGDIAGGYNEQFF. The CDR3 region has the DNA TGTGCCACCAGTGGCGATATAGCGGGAGGTTACAATGAGCAGTTCTTC.

There are a few counts of this clone. The rearrangement joins TRBV28 to TRBJ1-2; 7 nucleotides agree with TRBD1. V was pared by 5 bases and J by 12 bases, with 6 bases of the junction left unmatched. This CDR3 is built from 11 residues. Germline V gene sequence: CDR1 MDHEN, CDR2 SYDVKM. CDR3 region: CASSLRQGHTF. Written as DNA, the CDR3 is TGTGCCAGCAGTCTCCGACAGGGCCACACCTTC.

In this sample, this clone turned up once. A read error may produce the germline difference seen at one junction end. The J gene is TRBJ2-3, the V gene TRBV18; 7 bases map to TRBD2. The CDR3 covers 14 residues. Per the germline V gene, CDR1 is KGHSH and CDR2 is LQKENI. CDR3 nucleotide sequence: TGTGCCAGCTCACCCCCGACTAGCAGAGATACGCAGTATTTT. Protein product: CASSPPTSRDTQYF. Full variable domain (outside the CDR3, taken from reference TRBV18 and TRBJ2-3): NAGVMQNPRHLVRRRGQEARLRCSPMKGHSHVYWYRQLPEEGLKFMVYLQKENIIDESGMPKERFSAEFPKEGPSILRIQQVVRGDSAAYFCASSPPTSRDTQYFGPGTRLTVL.

This sequence joins TRBV7-2 and TRBJ1-3; D gene unclear. CDR3 length equals 13 residues. V lost 7 bases to trimming and J lost 2 bases, with 9 bases between them. Germline V CDR1 and CDR2: SGHTA, FQGNSA. CDR3 region: CASISVPGNTIYF. CDR3 in DNA: TGTGCCAGCATCTCGGTACCTGGAAACACCATATATTTT.

This clone is medium-sized within its sample. The chain is built from TRBV5-1 and TRBJ2-3; D might be TRBD1 (5 bases). Germline assignment: CDR1 SGHRS and CDR2 YFSETQ. The ends were cut back, 3 bases at V and 9 bases at J, with 11 bases in the middle. The CDR3 covers 12 residues. Here the CDR3 reads CASSSEQATQYF. In nucleotides, the CDR3 is TGCGCCAGCAGCTCGGAACAGGCAACGCAGTATTTT.

Only a few counts were recorded for this clone. This chain joins TRBV6-1 and TRBJ2-6; 7 nucleotides align to TRBD1. Germline trimming cut 4 bases from V and 8 bases from J; bases unmatched to any gene: 8. The CDR3 spans 15 residues. In germline, CDR1 is MNHNS, CDR2 SASEGT. The CDR3 loop reads CASSGDSSGSNVLTF. CDR3 nucleotide sequence: TGTGCCAGCAGTGGGGACAGTTCCGGGTCCAACGTCCTGACTTTC.

The chain carries TRBV3-1 and TRBJ2-5; 7 nucleotides line up with TRBD2. The germline V gene has CDR1 LGHDT and CDR2 YNNKEL (reference sequence). The CDR3 has 13 residues. V shed 3 bases, J shed 5 bases, and the junction held 3 bases outside the gene matches. The CDR3 loop is CASSQLAAETQYF. CDR3 nucleotides: TGTGCCAGCAGCCAGCTAGCGGCGGAGACCCAGTACTTC.

The V and J genes are TRBV28 and TRBJ1-6, with D perhaps TRBD1 (6 bases). There are 14 residues in the CDR3. The V and J ends lost 5 bases and 4 bases respectively, with 9 bases between them. CDR1 and CDR2 from the germline V gene are MDHEN and SYDVKM. This chain's CDR3 is CASSPGQYNSPLHF. The CDR3 region has the DNA TGTGCCAGCAGTCCCGGACAGTATAATTCACCCCTCCACTTT. The full variable domain, completed using reference TRBV28 and TRBJ1-6, is DVKVTQSSRYLVKRTGEKVFLECVQDMDHENMFWYRQDPGLGLRLIYFSYDVKMKEKGDIPEGYSVSREKKERFSLILESASTNQTSMYLCASSPGQYNSPLHFGNGTRLTVT.

This clone came up many times. Other DNA sequences in the same sample also yield this CDR3. The chain carries TRBV6-1 and TRBJ2-7; the D gene could be TRBD1 or TRBD2 (5 bases each). With 3 bases removed from V and 0 bases from J, the gap between germline ends came to 9 bases. CDR1 MNHNS and CDR2 SASEGT come from the germline V gene. This CDR3 region has 14 residues. The CDR3 reads CASSDRGSSYEQYF. DNA of the CDR3: TGTGCCAGCAGTGACCGGGGCAGCTCCTACGAGCAGTACTTC.